This TCR beta chain emerged from a study of OX40 agonist ivuxolimab in advanced cancers. Background on the study: Mean age approximately 66 years, range 23 to 79; approximately 80% male. Having had anti-PD-1, anti-PD-L1 or anti-CTLA-4 therapy before was allowed, and roughly 40% had some. Whole-study findings and limits: The study found among the lowest clonal expansion in partial responders at 0.1-3.0 mg/kg. More expanded clones were seen, on average, in CD8+ T cells than in CD4+.

Worth noting for this clone: The antigen is not known.

Some clones are missing from TCRdb's copy, which holds only in-frame ones; the method was immunoSEQ multiplex PCR. The sample records approximately 59,000 clones, approximately 86% being singletons. This CDR3 has 12 amino acids. Trimming pared 5 bases from V and 2 bases from J, leaving 5 bases between. Germline lookup yields CDR1 PRHDT and CDR2 FYEKMQ (reference sequence). This TCR was sampled from an adult with an advanced solid tumor such as melanoma, head and neck, liver or kidney cancer. The material was CD4+ or CD8+ T cells sorted from blood, obtained in a trial of the OX40 agonist ivuxolimab. The chain combines TRBV13 with TRBJ2-3; D is ambiguous. The CDR3, as DNA: TGTGCCAGCAGCCCGAACACAGATACGCAGTATTTT. It codes for CASSPNTDTQYF.